Listed below are T cell receptor beta chains from one sample, sequenced in a study of shared clonotypes between healthy human individuals. Measured with immunoSEQ multiplex PCR; TCRdb has only the in-frame clones, and not every one. This repertoire shows under 1,100,000 clones, about 80% found once; its top ten account for roughly 1.4%. The specimen was memory CD4+ T cells sorted from blood. The origin of the receptors is a man aged 18 to 29 in good health. Both conserved end residues are part of each CDR3. The D gene is left open where the match is weak. The size of a clone is reported for some rows only, either as once, few or many, or as a class for expanded clones.

d_gene,abundance,j_gene,v_gene,CDR3aa,CDR3nt
TRBD1,-,TRBJ1-6,TRBV7-2,CASSPLGTGLSPLHF,TGTGCCAGCAGCCCTCTTGGGACAGGGCTGTCACCCCTCCACTTT
TRBD2,-,TRBJ2-4,TRBV5-4,CASSLAGQGTKNIQYF,TGTGCCAGCAGCCTAGCGGGCCAGGGGACCAAAAACATTCAGTACTTC
TRBD1,-,TRBJ2-7,TRBV19,CASSIGTGVDEQYF,TGTGCCAGTAGTATCGGGACAGGGGTTGACGAGCAGTACTTC
TRBD1,-,TRBJ2-4,TRBV7-9,CASSLLQGDNIQYF,TGTGCCAGCAGCTTGCTACAGGGGGACAACATTCAGTACTTC
-,-,TRBJ2-1,TRBV5-1,CASSWASGDYNEQFF,TGCGCCAGCAGCTGGGCCTCCGGGGACTACAATGAGCAGTTCTTC
-,-,TRBJ1-1,TRBV2,CASSVAVNTEAFF,TGTGCCAGCAGTGTAGCGGTGAACACTGAAGCTTTCTTT
-,-,TRBJ2-5,TRBV19,CASSSFGETQYF,TGTGCCAGTAGCTCTTTTGGGGAGACCCAGTACTTC
-,-,TRBJ2-2,TRBV10-3,CATSPGNANTGELFF,TGTGCCACTTCTCCAGGGAACGCGAACACCGGGGAGCTGTTTTTT
-,-,TRBJ2-3,TRBV25-1,CASSEGSGRDTQYF,TGTGCCAGCAGTGAAGGGTCCGGGCGGGATACGCAGTATTTT
-,few,TRBJ1-3,TRBV19,CASSIGGEAGNTIYF,TGTGCCAGTAGTATAGGAGGGGAAGCTGGAAACACCATATATTTT
-,-,TRBJ2-5,TRBV21-1,CASSNRGTSGIEETQYF,TGTGCCAGCAGCAATAGGGGGACTAGCGGGATAGAGGAGACCCAGTACTTC
-,-,TRBJ1-3,TRBV6-1,CASSEASAYSGNTIYF,TGTGCCAGCAGTGAAGCGTCTGCCTATTCTGGAAACACCATATATTTT
-,-,TRBJ1-1,TRBV5-1,CASTPIVGATEAFF,TGCGCCAGCACCCCGATTGTAGGGGCCACTGAAGCTTTCTTT
TRBD2,-,TRBJ2-3,TRBV7-2,CASTRTRLRTDTQYF,TGTGCCAGCACCCGGACTAGGTTACGCACAGATACGCAGTATTTT
TRBD2,few,TRBJ2-4,TRBV19,CASSIASGENIQYF,TGTGCCAGTAGTATCGCTAGCGGGGAAAACATTCAGTACTTC
-,-,TRBJ1-6,TRBV19,CASSHRSDSGAPLHF,TGTGCCAGTAGTCATAGATCGGACAGTGGGGCACCCCTCCACTTT
-,-,TRBJ2-5,TRBV5-1,CASSLARTVQETQYF,TGCGCCAGCAGCTTGGCCCGGACAGTCCAAGAGACCCAGTACTTC
TRBD1,few,TRBJ1-2,TRBV18,CASSPASGGSGYTF,TGTGCCAGCTCACCAGCCTCAGGGGGCTCTGGCTACACCTTC
-,once,TRBJ2-7,TRBV7-2,CASSSSWIGTYEQYF,TGTGCCAGCAGCTCCTCCTGGATAGGCACCTACGAGCAGTACTTC